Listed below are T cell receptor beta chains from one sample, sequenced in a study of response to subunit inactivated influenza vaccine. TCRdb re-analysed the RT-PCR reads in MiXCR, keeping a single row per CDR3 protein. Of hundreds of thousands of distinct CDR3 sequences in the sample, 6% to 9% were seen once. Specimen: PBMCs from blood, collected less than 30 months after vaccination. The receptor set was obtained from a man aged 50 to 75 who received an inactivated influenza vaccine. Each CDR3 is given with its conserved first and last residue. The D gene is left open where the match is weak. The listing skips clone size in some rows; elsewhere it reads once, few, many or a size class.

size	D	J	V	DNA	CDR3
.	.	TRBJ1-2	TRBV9	TGTGCCAGCGGCGTAACCCGTCAGGCCACCTATGGCTACACCTTC	CASGVTRQATYGYTF
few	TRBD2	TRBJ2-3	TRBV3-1	TGTGCCAGCAGCCCACCTAGCGGGGTTGGGACAGATACGCAGTATTTT	CASSPPSGVGTDTQYF
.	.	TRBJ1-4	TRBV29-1	TGCAGCGTTCGGATTACTAATGAAAAACTGTTTTTT	CSVRITNEKLFF
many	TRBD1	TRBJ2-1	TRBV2	TGTGCCAGCAGTGGACAGGGAATGCCCTACAATGAGCAGTTCTTC	CASSGQGMPYNEQFF
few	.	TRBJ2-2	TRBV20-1	TGCAGTGCTAGTTTTCCGAACACCGGGGAGCTGTTTTTT	CSASFPNTGELFF
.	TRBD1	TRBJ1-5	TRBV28	TGTGCCAGCAGTCCTCCCGACAGGGTCAATCAGCCCCAGCATTTT	CASSPPDRVNQPQHF
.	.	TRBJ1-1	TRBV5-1	TGCGCCAGCAGCTTGCGTACGGGAGGAGAAGCTTTCTTT	CASSLRTGGEAFF
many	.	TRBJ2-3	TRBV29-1	TGCAGCGGGTTGTCAGGGCCGGCAGATACGCAGTATTTT	CSGLSGPADTQYF
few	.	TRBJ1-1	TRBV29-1	TGCAGCGGAAAACCTTTTATGAACACTGAAGCTTTCTTT	CSGKPFMNTEAFF
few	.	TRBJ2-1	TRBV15	TGTGCCACCAGCAGAGATCGCCAGGGTCCCTACAATGAGCAGTTCTTC	CATSRDRQGPYNEQFF
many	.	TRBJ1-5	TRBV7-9	TGTGCCAGCAGCCCAGGTGTCGACAATCAGCCCCAGCATTTT	CASSPGVDNQPQHF
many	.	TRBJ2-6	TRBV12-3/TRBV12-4	TGTGCCAGCAGCTCCAACTCTGGGGCCAACGTCCTGACTTTC	CASSSNSGANVLTF
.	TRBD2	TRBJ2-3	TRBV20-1	TGCAGTGCTGCTAGCGGGCGGCACACAGATACGCAGTATTTT	CSAASGRHTDTQYF
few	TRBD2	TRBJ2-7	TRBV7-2	TGTGCCAGCAGCCGAATGCGGGAGTACGAGCAGTACTTC	CASSRMREYEQYF
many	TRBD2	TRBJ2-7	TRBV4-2	TGTGCCAGCAGCCAAGATATGCTAGCGGCTTCCTACGAGCAGTACTTC	CASSQDMLAASYEQYF
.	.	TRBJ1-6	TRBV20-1	TGCAGTGTTTTAGACGGACCCCATTCACCCCTCCACTTT	CSVLDGPHSPLHF
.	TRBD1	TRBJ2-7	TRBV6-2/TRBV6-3	TGTGCCAGCAGACCGACAGGGGGGTACTACGAGCAGTACTTC	CASRPTGGYYEQYF
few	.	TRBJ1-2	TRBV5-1	TGCGCCAGCAGCACCGCCGGGGAGGGTAACTATGGCTACACCTTC	CASSTAGEGNYGYTF
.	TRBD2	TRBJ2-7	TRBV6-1	TGTGCCAGCAGCCGACTAGCGGGAGGGCCGGGATACGAGCAGTACTTC	CASSRLAGGPGYEQYF
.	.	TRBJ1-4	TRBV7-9	TGTGCCAGCAGCTTAGACGCAGGATCTAATGAAAAACTGTTTTTT	CASSLDAGSNEKLFF
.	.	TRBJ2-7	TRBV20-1	TGCAGTGCAGAAGACAGGACGAGATCCTACGAGCAGTACTTC	CSAEDRTRSYEQYF
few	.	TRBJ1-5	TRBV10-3	TGTGCCATCAGTGATCGGGACGTTAGCAATCAGCCCCAGCATTTT	CAISDRDVSNQPQHF
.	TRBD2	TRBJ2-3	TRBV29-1	TGCAGCGTTGAAGATGGGTTGCTTAGCGGGAGGCCTCCTAGCACAGATACGCAGTATTTT	CSVEDGLLSGRPPSTDTQYF
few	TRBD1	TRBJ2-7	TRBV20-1	TGCAGTGCTAGAGATCGACATAGGGACAGGGCCACCTACGAGCAGTACTTC	CSARDRHRDRATYEQYF
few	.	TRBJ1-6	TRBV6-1	TGTGCCAGCTTTAGGGACGCCGAGAGCTCCTATAATTCACCCCTCCACTTT	CASFRDAESSYNSPLHF
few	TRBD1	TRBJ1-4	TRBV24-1	TGTGCCACCAGTGGATTCGAGACAGGGAATGAAAAACTGTTTTTT	CATSGFETGNEKLFF
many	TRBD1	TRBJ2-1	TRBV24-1	TGTGCCACCAGTGAAACGGGACAGGGAGGTAATGAGCAGTTCTTC	CATSETGQGGNEQFF
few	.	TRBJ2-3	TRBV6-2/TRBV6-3	TGTGCCAGCAGTTACTCGGCAGGGGCGTCAGATACGCAGTATTTT	CASSYSAGASDTQYF
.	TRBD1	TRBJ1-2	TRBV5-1	TGCGCCAGCAGCCAAGACAGGGTCATTGTACATGGCTACACCTTC	CASSQDRVIVHGYTF
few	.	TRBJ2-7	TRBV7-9	TGTGCCAGCAGCTTGAGAAGAGGGAAGGGGTACGAGCAGTACTTC	CASSLRRGKGYEQYF
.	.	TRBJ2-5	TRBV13	TGTGCCAGCAGCGAACTAGCAATCGGGGAGACCCAGTACTTC	CASSELAIGETQYF
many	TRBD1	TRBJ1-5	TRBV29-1	TGCAGCGTTGCCGGGACAGGGGATCAGCCCCAGCATTTT	CSVAGTGDQPQHF
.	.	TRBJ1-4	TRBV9	TGTGCCAGCAGCGAGAGAGTGGGAGCAACTAATGAAAAACTGTTTTTT	CASSERVGATNEKLFF
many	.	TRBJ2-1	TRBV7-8	TGTGCCAGCAGCCTACTTCCAGGGCCATACAATGAGCAGTTCTTC	CASSLLPGPYNEQFF
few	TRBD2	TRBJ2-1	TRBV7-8	TGTGCCAGCAGCTCCCTAACGGGCGGGAGGTTGAATGAGCAGTTCTTC	CASSSLTGGRLNEQFF
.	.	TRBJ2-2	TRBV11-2	TGTGCCAGCAGCTTAGGGGGTCTCCGGCCCGGGGAGCTGTTTTTT	CASSLGGLRPGELFF
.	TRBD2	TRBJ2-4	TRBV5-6	TGTGCCAGCAGCTTGTCTGGCGGGGGAGCCAAAAACATTCAGTACTTC	CASSLSGGGAKNIQYF
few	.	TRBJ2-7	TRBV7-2	TGTGCCAGCAGCTTTACGGAGGGGCTCGAGCAGTACTTC	CASSFTEGLEQYF
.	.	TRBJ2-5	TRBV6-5	TGTGCCAGCAGTTACTCGTTGACCGGGAGAGAGACCCAGTACTTC	CASSYSLTGRETQYF
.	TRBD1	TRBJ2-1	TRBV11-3	TGTGCCAGCAGCCCTGACAGGGCCAACTACAATGAGCAGTTCTTC	CASSPDRANYNEQFF
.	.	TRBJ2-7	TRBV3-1	TGTGCCAGCAGCCAATCTGGCAGTCACTACTACGAGCAGTACTTC	CASSQSGSHYYEQYF
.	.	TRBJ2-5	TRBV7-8	TGTGCCAGCAGCTTGGGGGGGCGGATCCAAGAGACCCAGTACTTC	CASSLGGRIQETQYF
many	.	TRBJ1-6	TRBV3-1	TGTGCCAGCAGCCCGTCGGTTCAAGGGAATTCACCCCTCCACTTT	CASSPSVQGNSPLHF
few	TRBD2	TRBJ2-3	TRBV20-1	TGCAGTGCTAATGGACTAGCGGCAGATACGCAGTATTTT	CSANGLAADTQYF
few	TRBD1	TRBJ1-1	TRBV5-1	TGCGCCAGCAGCTTGGGACAGGGGGTTCCCGGGGCTTTCTTT	CASSLGQGVPGAFF
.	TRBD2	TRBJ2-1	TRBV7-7	TGTGCCAGCAGCCCTACACCGGGACTAGCCTCCAATGAGCAGTTCTTC	CASSPTPGLASNEQFF
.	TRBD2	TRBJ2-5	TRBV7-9	TGTGCCAGCAGTCAGACCGGACTAGCGGGAGAGACCCAGTACTTC	CASSQTGLAGETQYF
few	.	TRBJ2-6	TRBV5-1	TGCGCCAGCAGCTTGAGCCCAACGGGGGCTGGGGCCAACGTCCTGACTTTC	CASSLSPTGAGANVLTF
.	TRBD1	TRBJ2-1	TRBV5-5	TGTGCCAGCAGCTCCTTGGGACAGGGGGTTCTAAATGAGCAGTTCTTC	CASSSLGQGVLNEQFF
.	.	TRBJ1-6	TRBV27	TGTGCCAGCAGTTTAGGTGCGGCGGGTTCACCCCTCCACTTT	CASSLGAAGSPLHF